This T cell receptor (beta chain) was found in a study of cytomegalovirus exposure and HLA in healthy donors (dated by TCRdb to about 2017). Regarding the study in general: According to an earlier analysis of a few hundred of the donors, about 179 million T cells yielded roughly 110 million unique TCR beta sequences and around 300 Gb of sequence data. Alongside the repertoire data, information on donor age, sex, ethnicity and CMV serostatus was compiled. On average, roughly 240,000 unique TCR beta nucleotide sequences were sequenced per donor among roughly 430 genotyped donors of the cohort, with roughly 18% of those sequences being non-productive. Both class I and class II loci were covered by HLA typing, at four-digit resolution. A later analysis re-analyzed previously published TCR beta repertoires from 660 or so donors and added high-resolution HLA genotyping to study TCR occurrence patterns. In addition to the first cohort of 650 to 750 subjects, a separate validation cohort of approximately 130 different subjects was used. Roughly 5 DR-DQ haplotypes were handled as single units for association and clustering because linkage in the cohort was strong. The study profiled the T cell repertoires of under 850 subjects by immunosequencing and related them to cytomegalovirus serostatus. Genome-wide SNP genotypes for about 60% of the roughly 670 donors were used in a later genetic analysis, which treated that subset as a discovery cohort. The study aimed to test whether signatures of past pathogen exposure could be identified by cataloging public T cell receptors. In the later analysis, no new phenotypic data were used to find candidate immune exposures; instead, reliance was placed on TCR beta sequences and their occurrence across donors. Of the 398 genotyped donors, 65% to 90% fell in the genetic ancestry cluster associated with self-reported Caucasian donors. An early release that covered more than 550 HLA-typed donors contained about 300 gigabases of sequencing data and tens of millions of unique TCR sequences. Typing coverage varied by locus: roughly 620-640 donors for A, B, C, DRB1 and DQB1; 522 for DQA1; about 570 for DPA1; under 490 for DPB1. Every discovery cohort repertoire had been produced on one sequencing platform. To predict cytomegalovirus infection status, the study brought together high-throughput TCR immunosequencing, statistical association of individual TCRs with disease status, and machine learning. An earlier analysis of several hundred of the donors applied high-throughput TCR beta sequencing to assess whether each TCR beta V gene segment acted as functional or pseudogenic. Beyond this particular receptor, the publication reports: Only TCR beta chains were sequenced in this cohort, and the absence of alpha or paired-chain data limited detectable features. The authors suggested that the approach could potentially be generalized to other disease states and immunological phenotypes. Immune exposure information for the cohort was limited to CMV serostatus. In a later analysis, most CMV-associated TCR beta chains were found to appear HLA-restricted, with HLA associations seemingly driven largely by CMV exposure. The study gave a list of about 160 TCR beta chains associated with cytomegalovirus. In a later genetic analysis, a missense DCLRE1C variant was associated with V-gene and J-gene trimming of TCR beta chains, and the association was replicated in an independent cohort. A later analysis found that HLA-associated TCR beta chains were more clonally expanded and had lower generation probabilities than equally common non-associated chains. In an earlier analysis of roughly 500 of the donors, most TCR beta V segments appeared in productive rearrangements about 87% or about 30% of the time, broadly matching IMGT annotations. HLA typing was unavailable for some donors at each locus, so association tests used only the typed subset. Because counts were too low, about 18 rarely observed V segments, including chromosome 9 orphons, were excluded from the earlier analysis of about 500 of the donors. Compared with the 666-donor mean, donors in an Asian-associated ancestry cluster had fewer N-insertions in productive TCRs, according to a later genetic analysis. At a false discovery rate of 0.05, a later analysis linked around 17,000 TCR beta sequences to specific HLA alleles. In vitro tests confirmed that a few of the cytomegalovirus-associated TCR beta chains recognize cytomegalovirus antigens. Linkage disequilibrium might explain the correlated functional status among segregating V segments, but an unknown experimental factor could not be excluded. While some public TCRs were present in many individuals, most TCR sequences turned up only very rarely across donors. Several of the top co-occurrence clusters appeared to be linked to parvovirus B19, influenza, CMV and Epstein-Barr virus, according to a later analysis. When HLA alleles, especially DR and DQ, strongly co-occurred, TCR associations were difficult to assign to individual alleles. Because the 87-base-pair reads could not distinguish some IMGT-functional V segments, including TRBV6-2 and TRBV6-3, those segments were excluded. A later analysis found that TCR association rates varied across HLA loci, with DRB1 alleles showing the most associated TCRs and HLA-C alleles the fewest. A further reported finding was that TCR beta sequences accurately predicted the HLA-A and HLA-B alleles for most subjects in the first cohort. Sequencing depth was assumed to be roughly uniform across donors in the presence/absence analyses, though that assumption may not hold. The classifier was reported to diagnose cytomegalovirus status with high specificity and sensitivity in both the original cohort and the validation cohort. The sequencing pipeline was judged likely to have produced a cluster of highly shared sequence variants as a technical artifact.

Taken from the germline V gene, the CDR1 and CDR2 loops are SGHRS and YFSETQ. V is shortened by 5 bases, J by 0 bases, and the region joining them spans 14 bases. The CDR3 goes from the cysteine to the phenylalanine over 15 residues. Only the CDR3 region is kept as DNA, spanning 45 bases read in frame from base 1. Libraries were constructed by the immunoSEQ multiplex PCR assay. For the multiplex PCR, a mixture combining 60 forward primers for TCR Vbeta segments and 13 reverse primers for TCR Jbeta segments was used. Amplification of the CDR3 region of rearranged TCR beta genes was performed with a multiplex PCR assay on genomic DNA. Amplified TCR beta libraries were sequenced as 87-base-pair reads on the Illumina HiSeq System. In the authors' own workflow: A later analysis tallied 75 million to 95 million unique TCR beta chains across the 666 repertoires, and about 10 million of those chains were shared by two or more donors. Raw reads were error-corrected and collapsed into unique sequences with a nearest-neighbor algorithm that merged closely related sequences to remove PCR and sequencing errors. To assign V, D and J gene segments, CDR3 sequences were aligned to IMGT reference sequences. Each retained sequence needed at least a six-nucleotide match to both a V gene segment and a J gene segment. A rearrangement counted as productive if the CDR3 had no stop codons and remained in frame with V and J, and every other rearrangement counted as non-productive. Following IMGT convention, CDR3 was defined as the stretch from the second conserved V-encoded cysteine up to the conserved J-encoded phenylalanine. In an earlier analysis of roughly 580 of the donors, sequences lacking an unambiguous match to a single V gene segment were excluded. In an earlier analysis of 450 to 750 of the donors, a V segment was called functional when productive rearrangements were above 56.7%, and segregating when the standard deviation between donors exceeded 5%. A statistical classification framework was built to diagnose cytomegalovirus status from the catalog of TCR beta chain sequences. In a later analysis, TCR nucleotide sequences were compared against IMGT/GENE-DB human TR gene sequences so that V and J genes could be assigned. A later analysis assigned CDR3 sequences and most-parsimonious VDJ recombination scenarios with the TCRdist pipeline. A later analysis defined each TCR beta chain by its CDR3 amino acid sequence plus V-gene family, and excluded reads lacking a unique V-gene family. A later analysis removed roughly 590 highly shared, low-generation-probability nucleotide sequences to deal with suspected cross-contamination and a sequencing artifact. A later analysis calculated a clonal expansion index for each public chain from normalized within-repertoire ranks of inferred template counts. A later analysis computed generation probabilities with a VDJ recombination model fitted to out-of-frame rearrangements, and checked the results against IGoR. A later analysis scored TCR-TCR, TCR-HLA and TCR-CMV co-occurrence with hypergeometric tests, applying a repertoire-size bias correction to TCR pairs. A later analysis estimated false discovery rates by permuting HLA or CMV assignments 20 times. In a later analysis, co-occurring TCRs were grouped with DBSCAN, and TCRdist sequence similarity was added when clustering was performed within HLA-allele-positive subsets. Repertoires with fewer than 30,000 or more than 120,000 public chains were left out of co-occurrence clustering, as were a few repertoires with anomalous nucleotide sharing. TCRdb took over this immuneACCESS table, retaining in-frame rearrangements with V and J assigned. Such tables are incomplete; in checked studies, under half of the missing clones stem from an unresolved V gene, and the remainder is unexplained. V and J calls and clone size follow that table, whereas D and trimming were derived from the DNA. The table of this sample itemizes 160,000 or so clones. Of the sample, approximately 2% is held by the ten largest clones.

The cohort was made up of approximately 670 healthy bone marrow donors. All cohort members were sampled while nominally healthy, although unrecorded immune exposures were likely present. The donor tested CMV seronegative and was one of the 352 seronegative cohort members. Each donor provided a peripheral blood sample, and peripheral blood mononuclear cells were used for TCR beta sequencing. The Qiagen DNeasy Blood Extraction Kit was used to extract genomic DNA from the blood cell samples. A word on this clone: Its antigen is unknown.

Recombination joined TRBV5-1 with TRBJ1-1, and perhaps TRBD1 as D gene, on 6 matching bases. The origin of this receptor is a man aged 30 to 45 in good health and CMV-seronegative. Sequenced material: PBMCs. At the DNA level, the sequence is TGCGCCAGCAGACCCACAGCAGGGGTGAACACTGAAGCTTTCTTT. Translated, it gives CASRPTAGVNTEAFF.